This T cell receptor beta chain was obtained from a study of T-cell reconstitution after alpha-beta-depleted transplantation in children. Study-wide results and limits: Reported findings indicate that, about two months after transplant, alpha-beta T cells came from several hundred expanded clones, which were derived from non-depleted graft cells. The origin of high day-60 TCRbeta diversity in some patients lay in surviving recipient T cells and thymic progenitors.

A word on this clonotype: The target antigen is unknown.

The library targeted TCRbeta and was prepared with unique molecular identifiers. TCRdb processed the PCR reads anew with MiXCR; each CDR3 protein has one entry. The profile shows approximately 980,000 distinct CDR3 sequences, around 30% of them singletons. This sequence was found in a boy in the first two years of life who had a stem cell transplant for SCID, so the T cells may come from the graft donor. The material was PBMCs, mostly from graft donor cells, obtained 360 days after TCRalphabeta/CD19-depleted stem cell transplant.

The DNA of the CDR3 is TGCGCCAGCAGCTTGGATCCAGGGGGCGGCGGCTACACCTTC. Translating it yields CASSLDPGGGGYTF. This chain uses TRBV5-1 with TRBJ1-2, with TRBD1 matching over 8 bases. With V trimmed by 0 bases and J by 8 bases, 6 bases remained unmatched. The CDR3 runs to 14 residues. CDR1 SGHRS and CDR2 YFSETQ come from the germline V gene.